This is a list of T cell receptor beta chains from one sample in a study of T cell repertoires in cytomegalovirus infection. Using its own MiXCR run on the reads, TCRdb lists one record per CDR3 protein. The table records 76,000 or so distinct CDR3 sequences, about 4% of them present only once. Sequencing was carried out using PBMCs. These receptors originate from a human donor in good health (CMV status not recorded). Some clones in this sample may be carry-over from other donors' samples. CDR3s include the opening cysteine and the closing phenylalanine or tryptophan. The D gene is left open where the match is weak. Clone sizes are shown as how often the clone was seen (once, few, many) or a class if it is expanded.

v_call	clone_size	d_call	j_call	cdr3_aa	cdr3_nt
TRBV12-3/TRBV12-4	many	TRBD1	TRBJ1-1	CASSSGTGFTEAFF	TGTGCCAGCAGTTCCGGGACAGGGTTCACTGAAGCTTTCTTT
TRBV28	many	.	TRBJ1-4	CASSFGGPNEKLFF	TGTGCCAGCAGTTTTGGAGGACCTAATGAAAAACTGTTTTTT
TRBV23-1	many	TRBD1	TRBJ1-5	CASSQSPNDRVVQPQHF	TGCGCCAGCAGTCAATCTCCCAACGACAGGGTGGTTCAGCCCCAGCATTTT
TRBV6-5	many	.	TRBJ1-1	CASSYSFAIEAFF	TGTGCCAGCAGTTACTCTTTCGCCATTGAAGCTTTCTTT
TRBV7-9	many	.	TRBJ2-3	CASSFGARVGAADTQYF	TGTGCCAGCAGCTTCGGGGCCAGGGTGGGTGCGGCAGATACGCAGTATTTT
TRBV27	many	.	TRBJ1-2	CASSLVGSYGYTF	TGTGCCAGCAGTTTAGTTGGAAGCTATGGCTACACCTTC
TRBV19	many	.	TRBJ2-2	CASSGAGLPSGELFF	TGTGCCAGTAGCGGCGCCGGGCTACCCTCAGGGGAGCTGTTTTTT
TRBV24-1	many	.	TRBJ2-2	CATSDPTQGTGELFF	TGTGCCACCAGTGACCCGACGCAGGGAACCGGGGAGCTGTTTTTT
TRBV19	many	.	TRBJ1-1	CASSTWSYTEAFF	TGTGCCAGTAGTACGTGGAGTTACACTGAAGCTTTCTTT
TRBV12-3/TRBV12-4	many	.	TRBJ1-4	CASSLSGKGVNEKLFF	TGTGCCAGCAGCCTGTCAGGGAAGGGGGTAAATGAAAAACTGTTTTTT
TRBV30	many	.	TRBJ1-1	CACDRTNTEAFF	TGTGCCTGTGACAGGACAAACACTGAAGCTTTCTTT
TRBV12-3/TRBV12-4	many	TRBD1	TRBJ1-2	CASLPDRVSYGYTF	TGTGCCAGCCTCCCCGACAGGGTGTCCTATGGCTACACCTTC
TRBV7-2	many	.	TRBJ2-5	CASSLIDFQETQYF	TGTGCCAGCAGCTTAATAGACTTCCAAGAGACCCAGTACTTC
TRBV30	many	TRBD1	TRBJ1-5	CAWKGAGNNQPQHF	TGTGCCTGGAAGGGGGCCGGTAACAATCAGCCCCAGCATTTT
TRBV28	many	.	TRBJ1-1	CASSPGQKGTEAFF	TGTGCCAGCAGCCCCGGACAGAAAGGTACTGAAGCTTTCTTT
TRBV18	many	.	TRBJ2-7	CASSPRGSGNYEQYF	TGTGCCAGCTCGCCGCGGGGCAGTGGAAACTACGAGCAGTACTTC
TRBV20-1	many	TRBD1	TRBJ1-6	CSAKRTGVPLHF	TGCAGTGCCAAAAGGACAGGGGTACCCCTCCACTTT
TRBV27	many	.	TRBJ2-7	CASSLSKGYEQYF	TGTGCCAGCAGTTTATCAAAGGGTTACGAGCAGTACTTC
TRBV15	many	.	TRBJ1-2	CATSRDRGNFYGYTF	TGTGCCACCAGCAGAGATCGGGGAAATTTCTATGGCTACACCTTC
TRBV6-6	once	TRBD1	TRBJ2-7	CASSSRQGTYEQYF	TGTGCCAGCAGTTCCCGACAGGGAACCTACGAGCAGTACTTC
TRBV28	many	.	TRBJ1-2	CASKEDYGYTF	TGTGCCAGCAAAGAGGACTATGGCTACACCTTC
TRBV11-2	many	.	TRBJ2-5	CASSLDPGYGETQYF	TGTGCCAGCAGCTTAGATCCAGGTTACGGAGAGACCCAGTACTTC
TRBV6-6	many	.	TRBJ1-5	CATRQSNQPQHF	TGTGCCACCCGACAGAGCAATCAGCCCCAGCATTTT
TRBV28	many	.	TRBJ2-4	CASSRDGAKNIQYF	TGTGCCAGCAGTCGGGATGGAGCCAAAAACATTCAGTACTTC
TRBV5-4	many	.	TRBJ1-6	CASSLEMGSFRSPLHF	TGTGCCAGCAGCTTGGAAATGGGCAGTTTCCGATCACCCCTCCACTTT
TRBV4-3	many	.	TRBJ1-2	CASSQPGTLGYTF	TGCGCCAGCAGCCAACCCGGGACCCTAGGCTACACCTTC
TRBV7-2	many	.	TRBJ1-2	CASTQRAYNYGYTF	TGTGCCAGCACCCAAAGGGCCTATAACTATGGCTACACCTTC
TRBV7-2	many	.	TRBJ2-2	CASSPAPPLGELFF	TGTGCCAGCAGCCCCGCCCCCCCGCTCGGGGAGCTGTTTTTT
TRBV7-8	many	.	TRBJ1-1	CASSLGSGLSLANTEAFF	TGTGCCAGCAGCTTAGGGTCAGGGTTGAGTCTTGCGAACACTGAAGCTTTCTTT
TRBV7-2	many	.	TRBJ1-5	CASSSSSGPQHF	TGTGCCAGCAGCTCCTCAAGTGGGCCCCAGCATTTT
TRBV28	many	TRBD1	TRBJ1-2	CAGNTAGQGDGYTF	TGTGCCGGGAACACGGCCGGACAGGGGGATGGCTACACCTTC
TRBV7-6	many	.	TRBJ2-7	CASSPQVGNSYEQYF	TGTGCCAGCAGCCCCCAGGTCGGTAACTCCTACGAGCAGTACTTC